This is a list of T cell receptor beta chains from one sample in a study of blood T cell repertoires in COVID-19. Produced via immunoSEQ multiplex PCR; TCRdb's table is partial and in-frame only. Of 250,000 to 300,000 clones detected, approximately 90% appear once; the ten largest clones hold around 12%. Sequenced material: peripheral blood. The receptors shown here come from a woman aged 55-75 years with acute or convalescent COVID-19. Both conserved end residues are part of each CDR3. Fields, in order: CDR3 DNA, CDR3 protein, V gene, CDR3 length, D gene, clone size, J gene. D genes are given only for firm matches. For some rows the clone size is stated as once, few or many, or as a class when expanded; others skip it.

CDR3 DNA: TGTGCCAGCAGCTTAGAACAGAGTAATTCACCCCTCCACTTT; CDR3 protein: CASSLEQSNSPLHF; V gene: TRBV7-9; CDR3 length: 14; D gene: .; clone size: .; J gene: TRBJ1-6
CDR3 DNA: TGTGCCACCAGTGACAGCGGGGGAATCCAAGAGACCCAGTACTTC; CDR3 protein: CATSDSGGIQETQYF; V gene: TRBV24-1; CDR3 length: 15; D gene: TRBD2; clone size: .; J gene: TRBJ2-5
CDR3 DNA: TGTGCCAGCATCACAGGGGCGGTTCCGAACACTGAAGCTTTCTTT; CDR3 protein: CASITGAVPNTEAFF; V gene: TRBV7-2; CDR3 length: 15; D gene: TRBD1; clone size: .; J gene: TRBJ1-1
CDR3 DNA: TGCAGTGAGGGACTCCGGGAGACCCAGTACTTC; CDR3 protein: CSEGLRETQYF; V gene: TRBV20-1; CDR3 length: 11; D gene: .; clone size: .; J gene: TRBJ2-5
CDR3 DNA: TGTGCCAGCAGCGTAGGTGGCCAGGGGTTTATCTATGGCTACACCTTC; CDR3 protein: CASSVGGQGFIYGYTF; V gene: TRBV9; CDR3 length: 16; D gene: .; clone size: .; J gene: TRBJ1-2
CDR3 DNA: TGTGCCAGCAGCCCATCCGGACAGGGTCGAGGCTACACCTTC; CDR3 protein: CASSPSGQGRGYTF; V gene: TRBV28; CDR3 length: 14; D gene: TRBD1; clone size: few; J gene: TRBJ1-2
CDR3 DNA: TGTGCCAGCAGCTTAGGATCAGGGGTCAATGAGCAGTTCTTC; CDR3 protein: CASSLGSGVNEQFF; V gene: TRBV11-3; CDR3 length: 14; D gene: .; clone size: .; J gene: TRBJ2-1
CDR3 DNA: TGTGCCAGCAGCTTAGGCCAGGGGGCTGGAAACACCATATATTTT; CDR3 protein: CASSLGQGAGNTIYF; V gene: TRBV7-2; CDR3 length: 15; D gene: TRBD1; clone size: .; J gene: TRBJ1-3
CDR3 DNA: TGTGCCAGCAGTCGACAGGGAGTTAATGAAAAACTGTTTTTT; CDR3 protein: CASSRQGVNEKLFF; V gene: TRBV27; CDR3 length: 14; D gene: TRBD1; clone size: .; J gene: TRBJ1-4
CDR3 DNA: TGTGCCACCAGCAGAGATCCCGGGGATTATAACTATGGCTACACCTTC; CDR3 protein: CATSRDPGDYNYGYTF; V gene: TRBV15; CDR3 length: 16; D gene: .; clone size: .; J gene: TRBJ1-2
CDR3 DNA: TGTGCCAGCAGGCCCCTGGTCCTATCCCAACGCGGCACCGGGGAGCTGTTTTTT; CDR3 protein: CASRPLVLSQRGTGELFF; V gene: TRBV28; CDR3 length: 18; D gene: .; clone size: .; J gene: TRBJ2-2
CDR3 DNA: TGTGCCAGCAGCTTAGCGGGCAGCTACGAGCAGTACTTC; CDR3 protein: CASSLAGSYEQYF; V gene: TRBV7-9; CDR3 length: 13; D gene: .; clone size: .; J gene: TRBJ2-7
CDR3 DNA: TGTGCCAGCAGCCCGGGAAGGGGGACGCTTGGGGAGCTGTTTTTT; CDR3 protein: CASSPGRGTLGELFF; V gene: TRBV7-2; CDR3 length: 15; D gene: .; clone size: .; J gene: TRBJ2-2
CDR3 DNA: TGTGCCAGCAGCGCGTCACCAGGACACCCTAATCAGCCCCAGCATTTT; CDR3 protein: CASSASPGHPNQPQHF; V gene: TRBV5-6; CDR3 length: 16; D gene: .; clone size: few; J gene: TRBJ1-5
CDR3 DNA: TGTGCCAGCAGTTTATCGGCAACAGGTCAGCCCCAGCATTTT; CDR3 protein: CASSLSATGQPQHF; V gene: TRBV27; CDR3 length: 14; D gene: .; clone size: .; J gene: TRBJ1-5
CDR3 DNA: TGTGCCAGCAGCACCCGGGGGAGGGCTCGCCCACCAAGTGAGCAGTTCTTC; CDR3 protein: CASSTRGRARPPSEQFF; V gene: TRBV21-1; CDR3 length: 17; D gene: .; clone size: .; J gene: TRBJ2-1
CDR3 DNA: TGTGCCAGCAGTGGCAGACAGGGGAGTACTGAAGCTTTCTTT; CDR3 protein: CASSGRQGSTEAFF; V gene: TRBV25-1; CDR3 length: 14; D gene: TRBD1; clone size: .; J gene: TRBJ1-1
CDR3 DNA: TGTGCCAGCAGTTTAAGGACAGGGGTAGCAAACACCATATATTTT; CDR3 protein: CASSLRTGVANTIYF; V gene: TRBV28; CDR3 length: 15; D gene: TRBD1; clone size: .; J gene: TRBJ1-3
CDR3 DNA: TGTGCCAGCAGCCAAACAGCAGCCTCCTATGGCTACACCTTC; CDR3 protein: CASSQTAASYGYTF; V gene: TRBV7-2; CDR3 length: 14; D gene: .; clone size: .; J gene: TRBJ1-2
CDR3 DNA: TGTGCCAGCAGTTACCCGAGACAGGGAAACGGCTACACCTTC; CDR3 protein: CASSYPRQGNGYTF; V gene: TRBV6-2/TRBV6-3; CDR3 length: 14; D gene: TRBD1; clone size: .; J gene: TRBJ1-2
CDR3 DNA: TGTGCCAGCAGCCAACCGGGACAGACCTACGAGCAGTACTTC; CDR3 protein: CASSQPGQTYEQYF; V gene: TRBV5-4; CDR3 length: 14; D gene: TRBD1; clone size: .; J gene: TRBJ2-7
CDR3 DNA: TGTGCCAGCAGCCCGGGACAGGATAAGGGCTACACCTTC; CDR3 protein: CASSPGQDKGYTF; V gene: TRBV28; CDR3 length: 13; D gene: TRBD1; clone size: .; J gene: TRBJ1-2
CDR3 DNA: TGTGCCATCAGTGAGTCGGTGTCAGGGAATGGCTACACCTTC; CDR3 protein: CAISESVSGNGYTF; V gene: TRBV10-3; CDR3 length: 14; D gene: .; clone size: .; J gene: TRBJ1-2
CDR3 DNA: TGTGCCAGCAAGAGTCGGGCGACAGGGACCACGCCCGGCCTTGAAGCTTTCTTT; CDR3 protein: CASKSRATGTTPGLEAFF; V gene: TRBV5-6; CDR3 length: 18; D gene: TRBD1; clone size: .; J gene: TRBJ1-1
CDR3 DNA: TGTGCCAGCAGTTTCACTAGCGGGACCCCGAAGGGTGAGCAGTTCTTC; CDR3 protein: CASSFTSGTPKGEQFF; V gene: TRBV6-5; CDR3 length: 16; D gene: TRBD2; clone size: .; J gene: TRBJ2-1
CDR3 DNA: TGTGCCAGCAGCCAGGGACAGGGGGTCCACAATGAGCAGTTCTTC; CDR3 protein: CASSQGQGVHNEQFF; V gene: TRBV7-9; CDR3 length: 15; D gene: TRBD1; clone size: .; J gene: TRBJ2-1
CDR3 DNA: TGTGCCAGCAGCGAACGCGGGACTAGCGGGGGAGATACGCAGTATTTT; CDR3 protein: CASSERGTSGGDTQYF; V gene: TRBV9; CDR3 length: 16; D gene: TRBD2; clone size: once; J gene: TRBJ2-3
CDR3 DNA: TGCGCCAGCAGCCCGGGGCAGGGGGTTAGCAATCAGCCCCAGCATTTT; CDR3 protein: CASSPGQGVSNQPQHF; V gene: TRBV5-1; CDR3 length: 16; D gene: TRBD1; clone size: .; J gene: TRBJ1-5
CDR3 DNA: TGTGCCAGCAGCTTTGACAGGGGGTACAATGAGCAGTTCTTC; CDR3 protein: CASSFDRGYNEQFF; V gene: TRBV7-2; CDR3 length: 14; D gene: TRBD1; clone size: .; J gene: TRBJ2-1
CDR3 DNA: TGTGCCAGCAGTGTCGGACACCCTGCCTCCTACGAGCAGTACTTC; CDR3 protein: CASSVGHPASYEQYF; V gene: TRBV2; CDR3 length: 15; D gene: .; clone size: few; J gene: TRBJ2-7
CDR3 DNA: TGTGCCAGCGGACTCCATGGTAGCGGGAGTAGAAATGAGCAGTTCTTC; CDR3 protein: CASGLHGSGSRNEQFF; V gene: TRBV7-8; CDR3 length: 16; D gene: TRBD2; clone size: .; J gene: TRBJ2-1
CDR3 DNA: TGTGCCAGCAGCCAACAAATGAACACTGAAGCTTTCTTT; CDR3 protein: CASSQQMNTEAFF; V gene: TRBV14; CDR3 length: 13; D gene: .; clone size: .; J gene: TRBJ1-1
CDR3 DNA: TGCGCCAGCTCTGTGGGGGGAGAAAAACTGTTTTTT; CDR3 protein: CASSVGGEKLFF; V gene: TRBV4-1; CDR3 length: 12; D gene: .; clone size: .; J gene: TRBJ1-4
CDR3 DNA: TGTGCCAGCAGCAGGACAGGGGAAGCTTTCTTT; CDR3 protein: CASSRTGEAFF; V gene: TRBV12-3/TRBV12-4; CDR3 length: 11; D gene: TRBD1; clone size: .; J gene: TRBJ1-1
CDR3 DNA: TGTGCCAGTAGTATAGTTGGCGGGCGAGCTTTCTTT; CDR3 protein: CASSIVGGRAFF; V gene: TRBV19; CDR3 length: 12; D gene: .; clone size: .; J gene: TRBJ1-1
CDR3 DNA: TGTGCCAGCAGCGGGAGGGCCCCCGGGACAGGTGAAGCTTTCTTT; CDR3 protein: CASSGRAPGTGEAFF; V gene: TRBV9; CDR3 length: 15; D gene: TRBD1; clone size: .; J gene: TRBJ1-1
CDR3 DNA: TGTGCCAGCAGTTACCCTCGAGGGGCGGGGTCTAGAGAGACCCAGTACTTC; CDR3 protein: CASSYPRGAGSRETQYF; V gene: TRBV6-2/TRBV6-3; CDR3 length: 17; D gene: .; clone size: few; J gene: TRBJ2-5
CDR3 DNA: TGTGCCGTGGGTACCGGGGCTTTCTTT; CDR3 protein: CAVGTGAFF; V gene: TRBV28; CDR3 length: 9; D gene: .; clone size: .; J gene: TRBJ1-1
CDR3 DNA: TGTGCCAGCAGTTTGTATTTGGTGCGGGACAGGAATGAAAAACTGTTTTTT; CDR3 protein: CASSLYLVRDRNEKLFF; V gene: TRBV28; CDR3 length: 17; D gene: TRBD1; clone size: once; J gene: TRBJ1-4
CDR3 DNA: TGTGCCAGCAGTTCGGACAGCCACTATGGCTACACCTTC; CDR3 protein: CASSSDSHYGYTF; V gene: TRBV7-9; CDR3 length: 13; D gene: .; clone size: .; J gene: TRBJ1-2
CDR3 DNA: TGTGCCACCAGCAGAGGGCTAGAACCGCCTAGGGATACGCAGTATTTT; CDR3 protein: CATSRGLEPPRDTQYF; V gene: TRBV15; CDR3 length: 16; D gene: .; clone size: .; J gene: TRBJ2-3
CDR3 DNA: TGTGCCAGCAGCTGGAGGGGACGGACCTACGAGCAGTACTTC; CDR3 protein: CASSWRGRTYEQYF; V gene: TRBV5-6; CDR3 length: 14; D gene: .; clone size: .; J gene: TRBJ2-7
CDR3 DNA: TGTGCCAGCAGTTTCAACGGGGGATACGAGCAGTTCTTC; CDR3 protein: CASSFNGGYEQFF; V gene: TRBV12-3/TRBV12-4; CDR3 length: 13; D gene: .; clone size: .; J gene: TRBJ2-1
CDR3 DNA: TGTGCCAGCAGTCGCGGGGCCCTGGGCCTCTATGGCTACACCTTC; CDR3 protein: CASSRGALGLYGYTF; V gene: TRBV6-4; CDR3 length: 15; D gene: .; clone size: .; J gene: TRBJ1-2
CDR3 DNA: TGTGCCAGTGCTAGCGGAGGGCAAGAGACCCAGTACTTC; CDR3 protein: CASASGGQETQYF; V gene: TRBV28; CDR3 length: 13; D gene: TRBD2; clone size: .; J gene: TRBJ2-5
CDR3 DNA: TGTGCCAGTGAGCGGGGGGCGAACACCGGGGAGCTGTTTTTT; CDR3 protein: CASERGANTGELFF; V gene: TRBV19; CDR3 length: 14; D gene: TRBD2; clone size: .; J gene: TRBJ2-2
CDR3 DNA: TGTGCCAGCAGTGAACAGGGTTTCTATGGCTACACCTTC; CDR3 protein: CASSEQGFYGYTF; V gene: TRBV28; CDR3 length: 13; D gene: .; clone size: .; J gene: TRBJ1-2
CDR3 DNA: TGTGCCATCAGAGGCCGGGACAAAAAACTCGGATCCTACGAGCAGTACTTC; CDR3 protein: CAIRGRDKKLGSYEQYF; V gene: TRBV10-3; CDR3 length: 17; D gene: .; clone size: .; J gene: TRBJ2-7
CDR3 DNA: TGTGCCAGCAGTTTCGCAGGGGACCGCAATCAGCCCCAGCATTTT; CDR3 protein: CASSFAGDRNQPQHF; V gene: TRBV27; CDR3 length: 15; D gene: .; clone size: .; J gene: TRBJ1-5
CDR3 DNA: TGTGCCAGCAGTCTAGACAGGGACAATGAGCAGTTCTTC; CDR3 protein: CASSLDRDNEQFF; V gene: TRBV2; CDR3 length: 13; D gene: TRBD1; clone size: once; J gene: TRBJ2-1